Presented here are 26 T cell receptor beta chains from one specimen sequenced in a study of radiotherapy plus CTLA-4 blockade in lung cancer. Using immunoSEQ multiplex PCR, the repertoire was profiled, and TCRdb retains in-frame clones only, with some absent. The sample yields some 15,000 clones, about two thirds seen once. The specimen was peripheral blood, collected from a patient treated with radiotherapy plus ipilimumab. These receptors originate from a human donor with non-small cell lung cancer whose response to radiotherapy plus ipilimumab could not be evaluated.

This sequence joins TRBV5-4 and TRBJ2-1; a possible D gene is TRBD2 (7 bases). The CDR3 has 17 amino acids. Germline V gene data show CDR1 as SGHNT and CDR2 as YYREEE (reference sequence). V shed 1 base and J shed 6 bases, with 20 bases lying between them. The CDR3 DNA is TGTGCCAGCAGCTTGCCCGCGGGGCGGGGGCAAAGCAATGAGCAGTTCTTC. This translates into CASSLPAGRGQSNEQFF.

The chain links TRBV10-2 to TRBJ2-7, with D perhaps TRBD1 (6 bases). The CDR3 loop spans 15 amino acids. Germline loops: CDR1 WSHSY, CDR2 SAAADI. The ends were cut back, 4 bases at V and 4 bases at J, with 17 bases in the middle. CDR3 DNA: TGCGCCAGCAGTGGGGCTATGGCAGGGGAGTACGAGCAGTACGTC. This translates into CASSGAMAGEYEQYV.

This clone was seen more than once but under ten times. J is TRBJ2-2 and V is TRBV10-1, with D tentatively TRBD1 (5 bases). There are 12 residues in the CDR3. CDR1 and CDR2 from the germline V gene are WNHNN and SYGVQD (reference sequence). Trimming stripped 6 bases from V and 8 bases from J, with 10 bases between. The CDR3 sequence is CASRDRAGELFF. The CDR3 nucleotides are TGCGCCAGCAGAGACAGAGCTGGGGAGCTGTTTTTT.

The chain joins TRBV11-2 to TRBJ1-1; TRBD1 aligns across 9 bases. Germline loops: CDR1 SGHAT, CDR2 FQNNGV. The V and J ends lost 4 bases and 6 bases, in that order; junction bases with no gene match: 6. The CDR3 is made up of 14 amino acids. CDR3 sequence: CASSSPGTGPEAFF. Written as DNA, the CDR3 is TGTGCCAGCAGCTCGCCTGGGACAGGGCCTGAAGCTTTCTTT.

This clone occurred a few times. The chain has TRBV7-9 and TRBJ1-1; a weak D match, TRBD1 (5 bases). V was trimmed by 2 bases and J by 7 bases, leaving 8 bases between them. Per germline, CDR1 SEHNR and CDR2 FQNEAQ (reference sequence). CDR3 length: 12 residues. CDR3 residues: CASSLLTVEAFF. The CDR3 DNA reads TGTGCCAGCAGCTTACTGACAGTTGAAGCTTTCTTT.

This clone was observed a handful of times. The V and J genes are TRBV19 and TRBJ1-2; D is ambiguous. Trimming removed 6 bases from V and 1 base from J, with 15 bases in between. The germline CDR1 and CDR2 sequences are LNHDA and SQIVND (reference sequence). The length of the CDR3 is 15 residues. CDR3 sequence reads: CASSPLNGVNYGYTF. DNA for the CDR3: TGTGCCAGTAGCCCGCTTAACGGGGTTAACTATGGCTACACCTTC. Using reference TRBV19 and TRBJ1-2 for the parts outside the CDR3, the full variable domain is DGGITQSPKYLFRKEGQNVTLSCEQNLNHDAMYWYRQDPGQGLRLIYYSQIVNDFQKGDIAEGYSVSREKKESFPLTVTSAQKNPTAFYLCASSPLNGVNYGYTFGSGTRLTVV.

A few counts support this clone. The chain employs TRBV11-2 and TRBJ2-2, with 7 bases matching TRBD2. The CDR3 has 14 residues. J lost 3 bases, V lost 11 bases, and 9 bases had no gene match. Germline-derived CDR1 and CDR2 are SGHAT and FQNNGV. The CDR3, as DNA: TGTGCCTCGACGGCGGGGGTGTACACCGGGGAGCTGTTTTTT. This codes for CASTAGVYTGELFF.

The genes are TRBV5-6 and TRBJ1-2; possible D gene TRBD1, 6 bases. With 4 bases removed from V and 4 bases from J, the gap between germline ends came to 17 bases. The CDR3 covers 15 residues. The germline V gene has CDR1 SGHDT and CDR2 YYEEEE. CDR3 nucleotide sequence: TGTGCCAGCAGCCCGGGGGGGGCAGGAGTCTATGGCTACACCTTC. It yields the protein CASSPGGAGVYGYTF.

V and J are TRBV28 and TRBJ1-1; 10 bases line up with TRBD1. Germline loops: CDR1 MDHEN, CDR2 SYDVKM. CDR3 length: 14 amino acids. Germline trimming cut 6 bases from V and 2 bases from J; bases unmatched to any gene: 3. CDR3 sequence: CASRGTGVNTEAFF. The CDR3 DNA sequence: TGTGCCAGCAGAGGGACAGGGGTTAACACTGAAGCTTTCTTT. The full variable domain, its missing parts supplied by reference TRBV28 and TRBJ1-1, is DVKVTQSSRYLVKRTGEKVFLECVQDMDHENMFWYRQDPGLGLRLIYFSYDVKMKEKGDIPEGYSVSREKKERFSLILESASTNQTSMYLCASRGTGVNTEAFFGQGTRLTVV.

The V gene is TRBV19, the J gene TRBJ2-6; D remains ambiguous. Per germline, CDR1 LNHDA and CDR2 SQIVND (reference sequence). V lost 2 bases and J lost 2, with 13 bases in between. CDR3 length: 17 residues. The CDR3 DNA reads TGTGCCAGTAGTATATACCAGGTTACCGCTGGGGCCAACGTCCTGACTTTC. Protein: CASSIYQVTAGANVLTF.

The chain employs TRBV11-2 and TRBJ1-6; D is undetermined. The CDR3 spans 16 residues. Germline V gene data show CDR1 as SGHAT and CDR2 as FQNNGV. V was shortened by 1 base and J by 6 bases, with 13 bases between the two germline ends. The CDR3 sequence: CASSLGRRQANSPLHF. The CDR3 DNA sequence: TGTGCCAGCAGCTTAGGGCGCCGTCAGGCTAATTCACCCCTCCACTTT.

V gene TRBV19 combines with J gene TRBJ2-5; TRBD1 matches 7 bases. The CDR3 sequence is 14 residues long. The V gene's germline CDR1 is LNHDA and CDR2 SQIVND (reference sequence). J gave up 4 bases and V 4 bases, and 6 bases lay outside the gene matches. For the CDR3, the DNA is TGTGCCAGTAGTAGCCCCAGACAGGGAGAGACCCAGTACTTC. It yields the protein CASSSPRQGETQYF.

The chain couples TRBV4-2 to TRBJ2-3, with 8 bases that match TRBD2. Per germline, CDR1 LGHNA and CDR2 YNFKEQ. The CDR3 has 17 residues. Trimming cost V 0 bases and J 3 bases; bases outside gene matches: 8. CDR3 in DNA: TGTGCCAGCAGCCAAGATACGGCGGGGGGCCCGACAGATACGCAGTATTTT. The encoded protein is CASSQDTAGGPTDTQYF.

V usage is TRBV18 and J usage is TRBJ2-7, with a tentative D call TRBD2 (5 bases). Looked up from germline, CDR1 is KGHSH and CDR2 is LQKENI. This CDR3 has 14 residues. Trimming took off 3 bases at V and 4 bases at J, with 13 bases between the two ends. CDR3 in amino acids: CASSPEREAYEQYF. In nucleotides, the CDR3 is TGTGCCAGCTCACCGGAGAGGGAAGCGTACGAGCAGTACTTC.

J is TRBJ1-2 and V is TRBV9; 11 bases are shared with TRBD1. V was clipped by 0 bases and J by 8 bases; unmatched bases: 9. Germline V lookup: CDR1 SGDLS, CDR2 YYNGEE. The CDR3 loop spans 16 amino acids. Written as DNA, the CDR3 is TGTGCCAGCAGCGTAGGACTGGGGACAGGGGGTGGAGGCTACACCTTC. Translated: CASSVGLGTGGGGYTF.

This clone was detected only once. The chain joins TRBV27 to TRBJ2-4, with D possibly being TRBD1 (6 bases). This CDR3 comprises 14 residues. V lost 7 bases to trimming and J lost 2 bases, with 12 bases between them. CDR1 MNHEY and CDR2 SMNVEV come from the germline V gene (reference sequence). CDR3 region: CASTPGAPKNIQYF. For the CDR3, the DNA is TGTGCCAGCACCCCAGGGGCACCCAAAAACATTCAGTACTTC.

The chain is built from TRBV2 and TRBJ1-2; tentatively, D is TRBD1 (5 bases). The V gene's germline CDR1 is SNHLY and CDR2 FYNNEI. This CDR3 comprises 15 residues. With 5 bases removed from V and 6 bases from J, the gap between germline ends came to 19 bases. CDR3 nucleotides: TGTGCCAGCAGTTCGGGGGGGGAAATCGGAGATGGCTACACCTTC. Its protein product is CASSSGGEIGDGYTF.

The chain uses TRBV2 and TRBJ2-3, with TRBD2 identical over 12 bases. V trimming: 2 bases; J trimming: 1 base; junction bases outside the gene matches: 1. This CDR3 spans 16 amino acids. Germline CDR1 is SNHLY and CDR2 is FYNNEI. Here the CDR3 reads CASSERTSGGTDTQYF. CDR3 bases: TGTGCCAGCAGTGAAAGGACTAGCGGGGGCACAGATACGCAGTATTTT. Based on the CDR3 plus reference TRBV2 and TRBJ2-3, the full variable domain is EPEVTQTPSHQVTQMGQEVILRCVPISNHLYFYWYRQILGQKVEFLVSFYNNEISEKSEIFDDQFSVERPDGSNFTLKIRSTKLEDSAMYFCASSERTSGGTDTQYFGPGTRLTVL.

This clone showed up just a few times. The rearrangement joins TRBV9 to TRBJ2-7; possibly TRBD1 for D (6 bases). The CDR3 totals 14 residues. Trimming pared 3 bases from V and 0 bases from J, leaving 10 bases between. From germline, CDR1 is SGDLS and CDR2 YYNGEE. DNA for the CDR3: TGTGCCAGCAGCGAGACAGGTTACTCCTACGAGCAGTACGTC. Protein product: CASSETGYSYEQYV.

The chain has TRBV5-6 and TRBJ1-5, with TRBD1 identical over 7 bases. The CDR3 spans 15 residues. Trimming at V came to 1 base and at J to 7 bases, leaving 8 bases not matched to a gene. Germline CDR1 SGHDT, CDR2 YYEEEE. CDR3 DNA: TGTGCCAGCAGCTTGACAGGGGCTGAATGGCAGCCCCAGCATTTT. As protein: CASSLTGAEWQPQHF.

The V and J genes are TRBV28 and TRBJ2-3; 7 bases are a match to TRBD1. J was trimmed by 3 bases and V by 3 bases; bases with no gene match: 3. The CDR3 runs to 14 residues. Germline V gene lookup returns CDR1 MDHEN and CDR2 SYDVKM. The CDR3 protein is CASSFLQGTDTQYF. CDR3 nucleotide sequence: TGTGCCAGCAGTTTCCTACAGGGGACAGATACGCAGTATTTT.

V gene TRBV28 combines with J gene TRBJ1-2, with D perhaps matching TRBD1 (6 bases). The CDR3 covers 13 residues. With 10 bases removed from V and 8 bases from J, the gap between germline ends came to 20 bases. Germline CDR1 and CDR2: MDHEN and SYDVKM. The CDR3 nucleotides read TGTGCCATCAGGACAGCATCCCTTGGGGGCTACACCTTC. It encodes CAIRTASLGGYTF.

The CDR3 loop is CASSQRAGRPDTQYF. CDR3 sequence (DNA): TGTGCCAGCAGCCAGAGAGCGGGGAGGCCAGATACGCAGTATTTT. This rearrangement joins TRBV14 to TRBJ2-3; TRBD2 aligns across 7 bases. Per germline, CDR1 SGHDN and CDR2 FVKESK. There are 15 residues in the CDR3. The junction had 7 bases not matched to a gene; V was cut back by 3 bases and J by 4 bases.

This chain links TRBV6-5 with TRBJ2-2; 14 bases fit TRBD2. The J segment lost 4 bases and the V segment lost 4 bases, leaving 2 bases of the junction unmatched. The length of the CDR3 is 16 residues. CDR1 and CDR2 (germline): MNHEY, SVGAGI. The CDR3 is CASSSGLAGGTGELFF. The DNA of the CDR3 is TGTGCCAGCAGTTCCGGACTAGCGGGGGGCACCGGGGAGCTGTTTTTT.

The CDR3 sequence: CASSYLGGTEAFF. CDR3 sequence (DNA): TGTGCCAGCAGCTACCTCGGGGGAACTGAAGCTTTCTTT. The V gene is TRBV7-3, the J gene TRBJ1-1, with D maybe TRBD1 (5 bases). V lost 4 bases, J lost 5 bases, and 11 bases lay in between. This CDR3 contains 13 residues. Per the germline V gene, CDR1 is SGHTA and CDR2 is FQGTGA. Using reference TRBV7-3 and TRBJ1-1 for the parts outside the CDR3, the full variable domain is GAGVSQTPSNKVTEKGKYVELRCDPISGHTALYWYRQSLGQGPEFLIYFQGTGAADDSGLPNDRFFAVRPEGSVSTLKIQRTERGDSAVYLCASSYLGGTEAFFGQGTRLTVV.

This clone came up a few times. The rearrangement joins TRBV5-1 to TRBJ1-2; 7 bases map to TRBD1. CDR3 length: 15 residues. CDR1 and CDR2 from the germline V gene are SGHRS and YFSETQ. V lost 2 bases to trimming and J lost 4 bases; unmatched junction nucleotides: 8. Written as DNA, the CDR3 is TGCGCCAGCAGCTTTTCGGGACAGTTCCTCTATGGCTACACCTTC. Residues: CASSFSGQFLYGYTF.